A selection of T cell receptor beta chains follows, all from one sample in a study of radiotherapy plus CTLA-4 blockade in lung cancer. Clones were read by immunoSEQ multiplex PCR, and TCRdb kept only the in-frame ones, dropping some. The sample lists about 40,000 clones; 75% were seen once. Sequenced here: peripheral blood, sampled from a patient treated with radiotherapy plus ipilimumab. The origin of the receptors is a human donor with non-small cell lung cancer who had stable disease on radiotherapy plus ipilimumab. CDR3s include the opening cysteine and the closing phenylalanine or tryptophan. The order of the fields is D gene, clone size, V gene, J gene, CDR3 protein, CDR3 DNA. The D gene is left open where the match is weak. Size tells how often a clone was seen (once, few, many) or the class of an expanded clone, and some rows leave it out.

d_gene: -
abundance: -
v_gene: TRBV9
j_gene: TRBJ2-2
CDR3aa: CASSVSRAVNTGELFF
CDR3nt: TGTGCCAGCAGCGTATCCAGGGCGGTCAACACCGGGGAGCTGTTTTTT

d_gene: TRBD1
abundance: -
v_gene: TRBV5-8
j_gene: TRBJ1-1
CDR3aa: CASSIDRGRNTEAFF
CDR3nt: TGTGCCAGCAGCATAGACAGGGGTCGGAACACTGAAGCTTTCTTT

d_gene: -
abundance: -
v_gene: TRBV2
j_gene: TRBJ1-1
CDR3aa: CASSGGVWSEAFF
CDR3nt: TGTGCCAGCAGTGGGGGGGTGTGGTCAGAAGCTTTCTTT

d_gene: -
abundance: -
v_gene: TRBV7-2
j_gene: TRBJ1-1
CDR3aa: CASSLGSNTEAFF
CDR3nt: TGTGCCAGCAGCTTAGGCAGTAACACTGAAGCTTTCTTT

d_gene: -
abundance: few
v_gene: TRBV19
j_gene: TRBJ1-5
CDR3aa: CASRSSNQPQHF
CDR3nt: TGTGCCAGTAGATCCTCCAATCAGCCCCAGCATTTT

d_gene: -
abundance: once
v_gene: TRBV25-1
j_gene: TRBJ2-3
CDR3aa: CASSPGHSATGDTQYF
CDR3nt: TGTGCCAGCAGTCCGGGACATTCTGCCACAGGAGATACGCAGTATTTT

d_gene: -
abundance: -
v_gene: TRBV4-2
j_gene: TRBJ1-4
CDR3aa: CASSQDGGGGRGEKLFF
CDR3nt: TGTGCCAGCAGCCAAGATGGGGGAGGGGGACGGGGTGAAAAACTGTTTTTT

d_gene: TRBD1
abundance: -
v_gene: TRBV2
j_gene: TRBJ1-2
CDR3aa: CASSTGEGYGYTF
CDR3nt: TGTGCCAGCAGTACAGGGGAAGGCTATGGCTACACCTTC

d_gene: -
abundance: -
v_gene: TRBV25-1
j_gene: TRBJ1-1
CDR3aa: CASSSLGGGQGGPETFF
CDR3nt: TGTGCCAGCAGTAGCCTGGGAGGGGGGCAGGGTGGACCTGAGACTTTCTTT

d_gene: -
abundance: -
v_gene: TRBV5-1
j_gene: TRBJ2-3
CDR3aa: CASFRDTHTDTQYF
CDR3nt: TGCGCCAGCTTCCGGGACACCCACACAGATACGCAGTATTTT

d_gene: -
abundance: -
v_gene: TRBV11-3
j_gene: TRBJ1-2
CDR3aa: CASSSFQGGGYTF
CDR3nt: TGTGCCAGCAGCTCTTTCCAGGGAGGTGGCTACACCTTC

d_gene: -
abundance: -
v_gene: TRBV20-1
j_gene: TRBJ2-5
CDR3aa: CSARQKTQYF
CDR3nt: TGCAGTGCTAGACAGAAAACCCAGTACTTC

d_gene: -
abundance: -
v_gene: TRBV7-2
j_gene: TRBJ1-1
CDR3aa: CASSFGWGKAFF
CDR3nt: TGTGCCAGCAGCTTTGGTTGGGGCAAAGCTTTCTTT

d_gene: TRBD2
abundance: -
v_gene: TRBV18
j_gene: TRBJ2-1
CDR3aa: CATILAGGTYNEQFF
CDR3nt: TGTGCCACCATCTTAGCGGGGGGGACCTACAATGAGCAGTTCTTC

d_gene: -
abundance: once
v_gene: TRBV5-4
j_gene: TRBJ1-1
CDR3aa: CASRAWGRRSTEAFF
CDR3nt: TGTGCCAGCAGAGCTTGGGGCCGGAGATCCACTGAAGCTTTCTTT

d_gene: -
abundance: -
v_gene: TRBV18
j_gene: TRBJ1-1
CDR3aa: CASSPTEQGNTEAFF
CDR3nt: TGTGCCAGCTCACCGACGGAACAGGGGAACACTGAAGCTTTCTTT